Shown below are 11 T cell receptor beta chains from a single sample sequenced in a study of T cells in Graves' hyperthyroidism and ophthalmopathy (dated 2019 in TCRdb). Libraries were made using multiplex PCR. The data were produced on an Illumina HiSeq 2000. Amplification of TCR beta CDR3 regions was carried out from RNA transcripts. The TCR CDR3 was subjected to a first round of RT-PCR using the HTBI primer set and the Qiagen OneStep RT-PCR kit. The public sequencing data were trimmed at Q25 with fastp and processed into clonotypes with MiXCR by TCRdb, which kept only in-frame beta chains. All rows with the same CDR3 protein become a single entry with the most common DNA and genes. Across this sample there are 370,000 or so distinct CDR3 sequences, with approximately 13% seen only once. Together, the top ten hold less than 25% of the sample. Sample: blood. These TCRs come from a man aged 25-45 years with Graves' hyperthyroidism that later progressed to Graves' ophthalmopathy.

This clonotype was seen a few times. The rearrangement uses TRBV3-1 and TRBJ2-7; a possible D gene is TRBD1 (5 bases). CDR1 and CDR2 from the germline V gene are LGHDT and YNNKEL (reference sequence). Trimming left V 2 bases short and J 1 base short, with 12 bases between. The CDR3 runs 15 residues. CDR3 DNA sequence: TGTGCCAGCAGCCAAAGGGGCAGGCAATCCTACGAGCAGTACTTC. Its translation: CASSQRGRQSYEQYF.

This clonotype was counted ten times or more. The chain couples TRBV5-6 to TRBJ2-5; 7 nucleotides line up with TRBD2. This CDR3 spans 14 amino acids. Germline V gene data show CDR1 as SGHDT and CDR2 as YYEEEE. The ends lost 1 base at V and 2 bases at J; junction bases unmatched: 2. The CDR3 loop is CASSLNSGQETQYF. CDR3 DNA: TGTGCCAGCAGCTTGAATAGCGGGCAAGAGACCCAGTACTTC. The whole variable domain, filled in from reference TRBV5-6 and TRBJ2-5, reads DAGVTQSPTHLIKTRGQQVTLRCSPKSGHDTVSWYQQALGQGPQFIFQYYEEEERQRGNFPDRFSGHQFPNYSSELNVNALLLGDSALYLCASSLNSGQETQYFGPGTRLLVL.

The sample holds a few counts of this clonotype. The chain carries TRBV5-1 and TRBJ1-1, with 8 bases fitting TRBD1. Looked up from germline, CDR1 is SGHRS and CDR2 is YFSETQ. CDR3 length equals 15 residues. Trimming cost V 0 bases and J 6 bases; bases outside gene matches: 7. CDR3 sequence: CASSLASGGVPEAFF. The CDR3 DNA reads TGCGCCAGCAGCTTGGCGTCAGGGGGCGTGCCTGAAGCTTTCTTT.

The CDR3 bases are TGCAGTGCTAGATTCTTCAGGGAGAAGAGGTCTGGGGCCAACGTCCTGACTTTC. Translation gives CSARFFREKRSGANVLTF. J is TRBJ2-6 and V is TRBV20-1, with D perhaps given as TRBD1 or TRBD2 (5 bases each). Germline V gene lookup returns CDR1 DFQATT and CDR2 SNEGSKA (reference sequence). The CDR3 spans 18 residues. Trimming shortened V by 2 bases and J by 1 base, and 18 bases separated the two germline ends.

In its sample, this clonotype was seen many times. This chain connects TRBV7-9 to TRBJ2-1; D unclear. The CDR3 has 17 residues. V lost 2 bases, J lost 2 bases, and 16 bases lay in between. The V gene's germline CDR1 is SEHNR and CDR2 FQNEAQ (reference sequence). As DNA, the CDR3 is TGTGCCAGCAGCTTAATGAAGGGTGATAGTGCCTACAATGAGCAGTTCTTC. Residues: CASSLMKGDSAYNEQFF.

This clonotype was seen at least ten times. The chain carries TRBV28 and TRBJ2-5; D is unresolved. The V and J ends lost 8 bases and 4 bases respectively, with 14 bases between them. The germline CDR1 and CDR2 sequences are MDHEN and SYDVKM. CDR3 size: 13 residues. CDR3 DNA: TGTGCCAGCCTCCCAGGTTGGGGAGAGACCCAGTACTTC. Protein product: CASLPGWGETQYF.

The chain couples TRBV12-3 or TRBV12-4 to TRBJ1-4; no clear D gene. The CDR3 extends over 15 amino acids. V lost 4 bases, J lost 6 bases, and 15 bases lay in between. CDR3 sequence: CASSSPQKSDEKLFF. The CDR3 DNA is TGTGCCAGCAGTTCCCCGCAGAAGTCGGATGAAAAACTGTTTTTT.

The chain couples TRBV7-8 to TRBJ1-6; perhaps TRBD1 as D (5 bases). The V gene's germline CDR1 is SGHVS and CDR2 FQNEAQ. The ends were cut back, 0 bases at V and 10 bases at J, with 13 bases in the middle. The CDR3 is made up of 15 amino acids. CDR3 DNA: TGTGCCAGCAGCTTAGCGCGAATAGGGGTCTCACCCCTCCACTTT. Its protein is CASSLARIGVSPLHF.

This clonotype was recorded at least ten times. The chain recombines TRBV11-3 with TRBJ1-6, with a tentative D call TRBD1 (6 bases). In germline, CDR1 is SGHNT, CDR2 YENEEA. The CDR3 totals 15 residues. V shed 5 bases and J shed 10 bases, with 18 bases lying between them. CDR3 coding DNA: TGTGCCAGCAGCCTCCAACAGGGAGCTCGGTCACCCCTCCACTTT. Encoded protein: CASSLQQGARSPLHF.

This clonotype was seen at least ten times. The chain couples TRBV7-9 to TRBJ2-2; unclear D gene. The CDR3 is 13 residues long. The V gene lost 5 bases and the J gene lost 1 base, with 5 bases spanning the gap. Germline V gene data show CDR1 as SEHNR and CDR2 as FQNEAQ (reference sequence). The CDR3 bases are TGTGCCAGCAGCCCATGGAACACCGGGGAGCTGTTTTTT. Translated, it gives CASSPWNTGELFF. Combining the CDR3 with reference TRBV7-9 and TRBJ2-2 gives the whole variable domain DTGVSQNPRHKITKRGQNVTFRCDPISEHNRLYWYRQTLGQGPEFLTYFQNEAQLEKSRLLSDRFSAERPKGSFSTLEIQRTEQGDSAMYLCASSPWNTGELFFGEGSRLTVL.

Only a few counts were recorded for this clonotype. The chain is built from TRBV20-1 and TRBJ1-2, with 7 bases that match TRBD1. The CDR3 sequence is 16 residues long. Germline V gene data show CDR1 as DFQATT and CDR2 as SNEGSKA (reference sequence). V trimming: 3 bases; J trimming: 1 base; junction bases outside the gene matches: 11. The CDR3 spells CSASPRRDSHNYGYTF. As DNA, the CDR3 is TGCAGTGCTAGTCCCCGACGGGACAGCCATAACTATGGCTACACCTTC.